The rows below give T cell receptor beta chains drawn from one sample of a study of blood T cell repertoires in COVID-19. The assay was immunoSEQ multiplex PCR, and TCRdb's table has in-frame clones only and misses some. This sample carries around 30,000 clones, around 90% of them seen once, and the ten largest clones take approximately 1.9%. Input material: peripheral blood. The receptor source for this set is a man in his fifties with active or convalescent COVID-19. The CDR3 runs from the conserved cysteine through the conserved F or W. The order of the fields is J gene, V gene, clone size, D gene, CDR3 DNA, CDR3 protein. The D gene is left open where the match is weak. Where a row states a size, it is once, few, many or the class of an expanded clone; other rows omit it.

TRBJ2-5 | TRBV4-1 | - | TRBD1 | TGCGCCAGCAGCGGGACAGGGGGCAATGTTGGAACCCAGTACTTC | CASSGTGGNVGTQYF
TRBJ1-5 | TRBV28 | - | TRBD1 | TGTGCCAGCAGTCCGATGGGGGACAGCCATCGGCAATATAGCAATCAGCCCCAGCATTTT | CASSPMGDSHRQYSNQPQHF
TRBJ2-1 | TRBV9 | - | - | TGTGCCAGCAGCGTAGGGAGGAGCTCCTACAATGAGCAGTTCTTC | CASSVGRSSYNEQFF
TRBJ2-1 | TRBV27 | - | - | TGTGCCAGCAGTTTATCGGGCTTAGGGGTTGAGCAGTTCTTC | CASSLSGLGVEQFF
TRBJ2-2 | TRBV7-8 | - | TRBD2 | TGTGCCAGCAGCCCAGATCTAGCGGGAGTTGGCACCGGGGAGCTGTTTTTT | CASSPDLAGVGTGELFF
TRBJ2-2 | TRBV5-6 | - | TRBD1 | TGTGCCAGCAGCCCCGACCTGACAGGGTCCCTCACCGGGGAGCTGTTTTTT | CASSPDLTGSLTGELFF
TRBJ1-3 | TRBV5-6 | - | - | TGTGCCAGCAGCGAAAGAAGGACACTTCCCCCTGGAAACACCATATATTTT | CASSERRTLPPGNTIYF
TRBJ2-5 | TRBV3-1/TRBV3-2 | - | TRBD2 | TGTGCCAGCAGCCACCTAGCGGGAGGGCACGAGACCCAGTACTTC | CASSHLAGGHETQYF
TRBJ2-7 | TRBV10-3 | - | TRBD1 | TGTGCCATCAGCCCTCATGGGGGACAGAGCTCCTACGAGCAGTACTTC | CAISPHGGQSSYEQYF
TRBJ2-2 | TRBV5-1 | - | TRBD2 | TGCGCCAGCAGCTTGAGGGCGGGAGAAACCGGGGAGCTGTTTTTT | CASSLRAGETGELFF
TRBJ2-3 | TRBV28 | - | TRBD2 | TGTGCCAGCATTGGAGGAGGGATAACGGGACTAGCTCCAGATACGCAGTATTTT | CASIGGGITGLAPDTQYF
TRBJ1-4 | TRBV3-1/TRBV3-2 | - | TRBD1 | TGTGCCAGCCGACAGGGTAATGAAAAACTGTTTTTT | CASRQGNEKLFF
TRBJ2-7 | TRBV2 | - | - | TGTGCCAGCAGTGAAGCCGTGCGAGCGTCCTCCTACGAGCAGTACTTC | CASSEAVRASSYEQYF
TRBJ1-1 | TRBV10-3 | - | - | TGTGCCATCAGTGAGTCGGACAAGAACACTGAAGCTTTCTTT | CAISESDKNTEAFF
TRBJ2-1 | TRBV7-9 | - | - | TGTGCCAGCAGCTTAGTGGCTAGCTACAATGAGCAGTTCTTC | CASSLVASYNEQFF
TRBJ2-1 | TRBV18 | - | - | TGTGCCAGCTCACCTCCTGCCCCAGGCGTCTCCTACAATGAGCAGTTCTTC | CASSPPAPGVSYNEQFF
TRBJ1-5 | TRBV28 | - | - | TGTGCCAGCAGGTGGAGGGCCCCTTTAAGCAATCAGCCCCAGCATTTT | CASRWRAPLSNQPQHF
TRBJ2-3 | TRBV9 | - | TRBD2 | TGTGCCAGCAGCGTAGCCACCCTAGCGGGAGGGGCAGATACGCAGTATTTT | CASSVATLAGGADTQYF
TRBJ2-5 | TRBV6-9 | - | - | TGTGCCAGCAGTTTCGCCCCGGTACCAACCAAAGAGACCCAGTACTTC | CASSFAPVPTKETQYF
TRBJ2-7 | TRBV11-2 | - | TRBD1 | TGTGCCAGCAGCTTAGTTTGGGGACAGGGGCGCAGTTTGGTCTACGAGCAGTACTTC | CASSLVWGQGRSLVYEQYF
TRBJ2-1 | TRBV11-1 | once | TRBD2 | TGTGCCAGCAGACTAGGGACTAGCGGATACTACAATGAGCAGTTCTTC | CASRLGTSGYYNEQFF
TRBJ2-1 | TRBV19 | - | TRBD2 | TGTGCCAGTAGTACTCGACTAGCGCCCTACAATGAGCAGTTCTTC | CASSTRLAPYNEQFF
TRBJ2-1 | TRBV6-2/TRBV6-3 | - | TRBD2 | TGTGCCAGCAGTTATTTTGGGACTAGCGGATACAATGAGCAGTTCTTC | CASSYFGTSGYNEQFF
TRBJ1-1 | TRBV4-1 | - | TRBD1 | TGCGCCAGCAGCCAAGAATGGGGCAGGGGGGCTTTCTTT | CASSQEWGRGAFF
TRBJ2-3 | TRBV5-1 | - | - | TGCGCCAGCAGCTTGAACTCTTACACAGATACGCAGTATTTT | CASSLNSYTDTQYF
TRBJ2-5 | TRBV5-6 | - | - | TGTGCCAGCAGCTTAGGAGGCCTAGAGACCCAGTACTTC | CASSLGGLETQYF
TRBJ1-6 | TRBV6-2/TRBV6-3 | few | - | TGTGCCAGCAGTTACTCGAAGCTGGAGAGCTCCTATAATTCACCCCTCCACTTT | CASSYSKLESSYNSPLHF
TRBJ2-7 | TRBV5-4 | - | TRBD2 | TGTGCCAGCAGCTTACTGACTAGCGGTGCCTACGAGCAGTACTTC | CASSLLTSGAYEQYF
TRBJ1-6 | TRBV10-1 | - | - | TGCGCCAGCCCCCTGGGCAATTCACCCCTCCACTTT | CASPLGNSPLHF
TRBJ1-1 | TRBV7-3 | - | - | TGTGCCAGCAGCTTACAGGAGAACACTGAAGCTTTCTTT | CASSLQENTEAFF
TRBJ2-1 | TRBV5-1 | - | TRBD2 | TGCGCCAGCAGTTTAGCGGGAGGCAGAGACAATGAGCAGTTCTTC | CASSLAGGRDNEQFF
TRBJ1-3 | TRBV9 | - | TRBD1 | TGTGCCAGCAGCGTAACGACAGGGGGAGATTTCTCTGGAAACACCATATATTTT | CASSVTTGGDFSGNTIYF
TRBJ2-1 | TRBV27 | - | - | TGTGCCAGCAGTTTAGGAGTTTACAATGAGCAGTTCTTC | CASSLGVYNEQFF
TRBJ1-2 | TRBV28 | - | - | TGTGCCAGCAGTTTGAGCCAGGGAATTTCCGGCTACACCTTC | CASSLSQGISGYTF
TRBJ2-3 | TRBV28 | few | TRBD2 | TGTGCCAGCAGCAAAGGACTAGGAACTACTCATACGCAGTATTTT | CASSKGLGTTHTQYF
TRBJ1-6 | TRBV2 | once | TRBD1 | TGTGCCAGCACCCCTGGACAGGGGTGGTCACCCCTCCACTTT | CASTPGQGWSPLHF
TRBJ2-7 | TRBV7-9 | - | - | TGTGCCAGCAGCCCCAGGGTGATCCCTACGAAGCAGTACTTC | CASSPRVIPTKQYF
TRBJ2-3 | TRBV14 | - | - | TGTGCCAGCAGCTGGGGACTCCGGGCGGCAGATACGCAGTATTTT | CASSWGLRAADTQYF
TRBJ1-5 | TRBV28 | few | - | TGTGCCAGCAGTTTACTCAGGGGCGGTCAGCCCCAGCATTTT | CASSLLRGGQPQHF
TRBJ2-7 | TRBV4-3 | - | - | TGCGCCAGCAGCCAAGAGCGGCATAATAACTACGAGCAGTACTTC | CASSQERHNNYEQYF
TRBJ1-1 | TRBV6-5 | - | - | TGTGCCAGCAGTTTCAACATGATCACTGAAGCTTTCTTT | CASSFNMITEAFF
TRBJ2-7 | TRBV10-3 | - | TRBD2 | TGTGCCATCAGTGAGTCGTTGACTAGCGGGAGGGACTGGCAGTACTTC | CAISESLTSGRDWQYF
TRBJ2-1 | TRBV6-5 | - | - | TGTGCCAGCAGAGGGACTCGTACCCGCAATGAGCAGTTCTTC | CASRGTRTRNEQFF
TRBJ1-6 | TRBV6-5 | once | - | TGTGCCAGCACCTACAGGGAGGGTTTGGATTCACCCCTCCACTTT | CASTYREGLDSPLHF
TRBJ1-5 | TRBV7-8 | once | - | TGTGCCAGCAGCTTAGCCCTGGCGGGCCTGGGTCGTCAGCCCCAGCATTTT | CASSLALAGLGRQPQHF
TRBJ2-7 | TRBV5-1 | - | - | TGCGCCAGCAGCTTTGAGTACCCTAGTATAGGTGAGCAGTACTTC | CASSFEYPSIGEQYF
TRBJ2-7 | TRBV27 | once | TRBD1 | TGTGCCAGCAGTCCTCTCCCCCGACAGGGCTCCGAGCAGTACTTC | CASSPLPRQGSEQYF
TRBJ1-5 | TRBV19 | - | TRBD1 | TGTGCCAGTAGTATAGTAAGGACAGGGGGCAGGGATCAGCCCCAGCATTTT | CASSIVRTGGRDQPQHF
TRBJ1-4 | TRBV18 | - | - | TGTGCCAGCTCACCTGGACAGTTTGGGAGTGACGGAAAACTGTTTTTT | CASSPGQFGSDGKLFF